This T cell receptor beta chain originates from a study of OX40 agonist ivuxolimab in advanced cancers. The repertoire was sequenced with immunoSEQ multiplex PCR; TCRdb's copy has only in-frame clones and lacks some. The data hold about 48,000 clones, with 80% to 85% observed a single time. As concerns this clone: Antigen: not known.

Overall study results and limits: In the expanded peripheral T cells, antigen specificity was never determined.

Germline V gene data show CDR1 as WNHNN and CDR2 as SYGVQD (reference sequence). V was pared by 0 bases and J by 6 bases, with 11 bases between. The CDR3 extends over 14 amino acids. Autoimmune disease history or systemic immunosuppression excluded patients. The chain employs TRBV10-1 and TRBJ1-1; no firm D call. Sequencing was performed on CD4+ or CD8+ T cells sorted from blood, taken in a trial of the OX40 agonist ivuxolimab. This TCR was sampled from an adult with an advanced solid tumor such as melanoma, head and neck, liver or kidney cancer. CDR3 sequence reads: CASSESSGSPEAFF. DNA of the CDR3: TGCGCCAGCAGTGAGTCTTCGGGGAGCCCTGAAGCTTTCTTT.